Listed here are 21 T cell receptor beta chains from one sample, sequenced in a study of blood T cell repertoires in COVID-19. Sequencing was performed with immunoSEQ multiplex PCR; in TCRdb, only in-frame clones are kept and a portion is missing. The profile covers 400,000 to 450,000 clones, with around 88% appearing a single time and 10% to 15% taken by the ten largest. Sequenced sample: peripheral blood. These receptors originate from a woman in her fifties or sixties with COVID-19, enrolled during active disease.

The chain links TRBV19 to TRBJ2-2, with a tentative D call TRBD1 (6 bases). The CDR3 extends over 17 amino acids. The ends were cut back, 2 bases at V and 5 bases at J, with 18 bases in the middle. The germline CDR1 and CDR2 sequences are LNHDA and SQIVND (reference sequence). The DNA for the CDR3 is TGTGCCAGTAGTATAAGGGTTGCAGGGGAAGGGACCGGGGAGCTGTTTTTT. Translating it yields CASSIRVAGEGTGELFF.

The V and J genes are TRBV6-6 and TRBJ1-1, with D possibly matching TRBD1 (5 bases). V lost 2 bases and J lost 6, with 10 bases in between. This CDR3 has 13 amino acids. Germline assignment: CDR1 MNHNY and CDR2 SVGAGI (reference sequence). In nucleotides, the CDR3 is TGTGCCAGCAGTTACAGCGGGGGAGCTGAAGCTTTCTTT. Its translation is CASSYSGGAEAFF.

This chain links TRBV19 with TRBJ1-5; D may be TRBD1 (5 bases). The length of the CDR3 is 15 residues. V was cut by 9 bases and J by 3 bases, with 18 bases left in between. The germline CDR1 and CDR2 sequences are LNHDA and SQIVND (reference sequence). The CDR3 protein is CASLVGLGNNQPQHF. The CDR3 DNA follows: TGTGCCAGCCTGGTGGGACTCGGGAACAATCAGCCCCAGCATTTT.

This clone was seen only a few times. The CDR3 region has the DNA TGTGCCAGTATCCCCGGGACAGGGCATTATGGCTACACCTTC. Its translation is CASIPGTGHYGYTF. This chain links TRBV19 with TRBJ1-2, with 9 nucleotides matching TRBD1. Trimming at V came to 7 bases and at J to 5 bases, leaving 8 bases not matched to a gene. Germline CDR1 is LNHDA and CDR2 is SQIVND (reference sequence). The CDR3 contains 14 residues. Full variable domain (outside the CDR3, taken from reference TRBV19 and TRBJ1-2): DGGITQSPKYLFRKEGQNVTLSCEQNLNHDAMYWYRQDPGQGLRLIYYSQIVNDFQKGDIAEGYSVSREKKESFPLTVTSAQKNPTAFYLCASIPGTGHYGYTFGSGTRLTVV.

J is TRBJ1-1 and V is TRBV4-1; TRBD1 agrees at 7 bases. The CDR3 extends over 13 amino acids. Unmatched junction bases numbered 4, after V lost 7 bases and J lost 2 bases. Per germline, CDR1 MGHRA and CDR2 YSYEKL. As DNA, the CDR3 is TGCGCCAGCACCGGGACAGCTAACACTGAAGCTTTCTTT. Its translation is CASTGTANTEAFF.

This chain connects TRBV11-2 to TRBJ2-1; D might be TRBD2 (5 bases). Between the trimmed V and J ends, which lost 1 base and 3 bases, there was a span of 7 bases. The germline V gene encodes CDR1 SGHAT and CDR2 FQNNGV. The CDR3 extends over 14 amino acids. Here the CDR3 reads CASSLAGNYNEQFF. The CDR3, as DNA: TGTGCCAGCAGCTTAGCCGGGAACTACAATGAGCAGTTCTTC.

The chain has TRBV19 and TRBJ2-2; D remains ambiguous. The CDR3 spans 12 residues. V was trimmed by 5 bases and J by 4 bases, leaving 5 bases between them. The germline V gene has CDR1 LNHDA and CDR2 SQIVND (reference sequence). CDR3 DNA: TGTGCCAGTAGTCGAGTCACCGGGGAGCTGTTTTTT. As protein: CASSRVTGELFF.

This clone has a handful of counts. The chain uses TRBV4-1 and TRBJ1-4; TRBD1 might be the D (6 bases). The V gene lost 1 base and the J gene lost 3 bases, with 18 bases spanning the gap. CDR1 is MGHRA and CDR2 is YSYEKL in the germline V gene. This CDR3 comprises 18 residues. The CDR3 nucleotides are TGCGCCAGCAGCCAAGGGGCCCTTTGGGGGCTAGCTAATGAAAAACTGTTTTTT. This sequence encodes CASSQGALWGLANEKLFF.

The chain employs TRBV19 and TRBJ2-5, with D possibly matching TRBD1 (6 bases). V was shortened by 8 bases and J by 5 bases, with 15 bases between the two germline ends. Germline V gene data show CDR1 as LNHDA and CDR2 as SQIVND (reference sequence). This CDR3 region has 13 residues. CDR3 region: CASSTGRRETQYF. The CDR3 nucleotides read TGTGCCAGTTCCACAGGGCGGCGGGAGACCCAGTACTTC.

The V gene is TRBV4-1, the J gene TRBJ1-6; D is unclear. Trimming removed 1 base at V and 9 bases at J, with 7 bases between. Germline CDR1 and CDR2: MGHRA and YSYEKL. The CDR3 consists of 13 residues. Written as DNA, the CDR3 is TGCGCCAGCAGCCAAGGTTTGCGTTCACCCCTCCACTTT. Translating gives CASSQGLRSPLHF.

V and J are TRBV29-1 and TRBJ1-2; no clear D gene. The CDR3 is 13 amino acids. V was clipped by 4 bases and J by 4 bases, with 13 bases between them. Germline V gene data show CDR1 as SQVTM and CDR2 as ANQGSEA. The DNA for the CDR3 is TGCAGCGTTGCGGTGTTAAGTGCCTATGGCTACACCTTC. This codes for CSVAVLSAYGYTF. Using reference TRBV29-1 and TRBJ1-2 for the parts outside the CDR3, the full variable domain is SAVISQKPSRDICQRGTSLTIQCQVDSQVTMMFWYRQQPGQSLTLIATANQGSEATYESGFVIDKFPISRPNLTFSTLTVSNMSPEDSSIYLCSVAVLSAYGYTFGSGTRLTVV.

The chain recombines TRBV20-1 with TRBJ2-7; TRBD2 might be the D (5 bases). Germline V lookup: CDR1 DFQATT, CDR2 SNEGSKA (reference sequence). The CDR3 is 11 residues long. Trimming pared 5 bases from V and 11 bases from J, leaving 16 bases between. CDR3 DNA sequence: TGCAGTGCTCCCCATAGCGATTGGGAGTACTTC. Its translation: CSAPHSDWEYF.

The CDR3 DNA is TGCGCCAGCTCGCGGGGCGCAGTCAATGAGCAGTTCTTC. Its protein is CASSRGAVNEQFF. V is TRBV10-1 and J is TRBJ2-1; D might be TRBD2 (6 bases). Trimming left V 8 bases short and J 6 bases short, with 14 bases between. Germline V CDR1 and CDR2: WNHNN, SYGVQD (reference sequence). CDR3 size: 13 residues.

This clone was detected a few times. The chain recombines TRBV7-8 with TRBJ1-5, with a tentative D call TRBD1 (5 bases). The germline CDR1 and CDR2 sequences are SGHVS and FQNEAQ. V was pared by 3 bases and J by 1 base, with 10 bases between. The CDR3 length is 15 residues. The CDR3 region is CASSFADTSNQPQHF. The CDR3 DNA reads TGTGCCAGCAGCTTTGCGGACACCAGCAATCAGCCCCAGCATTTT. Full variable domain (remainder filled in from reference TRBV7-8 and TRBJ1-5): GAGVSQSPRYKVAKRGQDVALRCDPISGHVSLFWYQQALGQGPEFLTYFQNEAQLDKSGLPSDRFFAERPEGSVSTLKIQRTQQEDSAVYLCASSFADTSNQPQHFGDGTRLSIL.

This clone appeared once. The chain combines TRBV5-6 with TRBJ1-5; 7 bases map to TRBD1. V shed 0 bases and J 5 bases; nucleotides not matched to a gene: 2. Germline loops: CDR1 SGHDT, CDR2 YYEEEE. The CDR3 runs to 14 residues. CDR3 bases: TGTGCCAGCAGCTTGGGGACAGGATATCAGCCCCAGCATTTT. Its translation is CASSLGTGYQPQHF.

The chain has TRBV5-6 and TRBJ1-1, with 9 positions matching TRBD1. The CDR3 totals 17 residues. Germline V gene sequence: CDR1 SGHDT, CDR2 YYEEEE. The V gene end was trimmed by 4 bases and the J gene end by 4 bases; junction bases not matched to a gene: 14. DNA of the CDR3: TGTGCCAGCAGCGCCGGGACAGGGATCTTGGGGAGCACTGAAGCTTTCTTT. Translation: CASSAGTGILGSTEAFF.

The V call is TRBV28, the J call TRBJ2-6; 7 bases align to TRBD1. The J segment lost 0 bases and the V segment lost 6 bases, leaving 20 bases of the junction unmatched. The CDR3 runs to 21 residues. Germline CDR1 MDHEN, CDR2 SYDVKM. In DNA, the CDR3 is TGTGCCAGCAGGACTTGGGCACAGCCAGGGGGTATGGCCTCTGGGGCCAACGTCCTGACTTTC. It codes for CASRTWAQPGGMASGANVLTF.

The chain uses TRBV27 and TRBJ1-4, with TRBD1 matching 11 bases. With 2 bases clipped from V and 6 bases from J, the junction kept 8 bases outside the gene matches. The germline V gene has CDR1 MNHEY and CDR2 SMNVEV (reference sequence). The CDR3 consists of 17 residues. CDR3 nucleotide sequence: TGTGCCAGCAGTTTAAGCCCCGGGACAGGGGGGGATGAAAAACTGTTTTTT. It translates to CASSLSPGTGGDEKLFF. Using reference TRBV27 and TRBJ1-4 for the parts outside the CDR3, the full variable domain is EAQVTQNPRYLITVTGKKLTVTCSQNMNHEYMSWYRQDPGLGLRQIYYSMNVEVTDKGDVPEGYKVSRKEKRNFPLILESPSPNQTSLYFCASSLSPGTGGDEKLFFGSGTQLSVL.

The chain couples TRBV14 to TRBJ1-1; TRBD1 might be the D (5 bases). V was trimmed by 3 bases and J by 4 bases, leaving 24 bases between them. The CDR3 runs 18 residues. The germline V gene has CDR1 SGHDN and CDR2 FVKESK. The CDR3 here is CASSHSGGLGAWSTEAFF. CDR3 nucleotides: TGTGCCAGCAGCCACAGCGGGGGACTGGGCGCATGGAGCACTGAAGCTTTCTTT.

V gene TRBV4-1 combines with J gene TRBJ1-1; TRBD1 matches at 9 bases. The germline V gene encodes CDR1 MGHRA and CDR2 YSYEKL. With V trimmed by 6 bases and J by 0 bases, 8 bases remained unmatched. The CDR3 loop spans 16 amino acids. CDR3 sequence reads: CASRRDRDSLNTEAFF. DNA for the CDR3: TGCGCCAGCAGGCGGGACAGGGATTCTCTGAACACTGAAGCTTTCTTT.

This chain uses TRBV4-2 with TRBJ2-1, with 7 nucleotides matching TRBD2. This CDR3 is 14 amino acids long. V gave up 4 bases and J gave up 5 bases; unmatched junction bases: 5. Germline V gives CDR1 LGHNA, CDR2 YNFKEQ. CDR3 bases: TGTGCCAGCAGCCGGGGGGGGGTCGACAATGAGCAGTTCTTC. Translated, it gives CASSRGGVDNEQFF.